The rows below give T cell receptor beta chains drawn from one sample of a study of PD-L1 blockade in urothelial cancer. Here immunoSEQ multiplex PCR was the method, and the copy in TCRdb shows in-frame clones only, minus some. There are tens of thousands of clones in the sample; 87% occur only once, and about 8% lies in the top ten. The sample here was PBMCs, taken around atezolizumab (anti-PD-L1) treatment. The source of these receptors is a man aged 55-75 years with urothelial cancer. Both conserved end residues are part of each CDR3. Fields, in order: J gene, D gene, V gene, clone size, CDR3 protein, CDR3 DNA. A D gene is named only where the DNA matches it firmly. Clone sizes are given selectively: once, few, many, or a class where the clone is expanded.

TRBJ1-1 TRBD1 TRBV28 NA CASTGTGGRSEAFF TGTGCCAGCACAGGGACAGGGGGCAGGTCTGAAGCTTTCTTT
TRBJ2-3 TRBD2 TRBV19 NA CASSISSGGSHTQYF TGTGCCAGTAGTATCTCTAGCGGGGGTTCACATACGCAGTATTTT
TRBJ2-7 NA TRBV7-7 NA CASSLTGSGEQYF TGTGCTAGCAGCTTAACAGGGTCGGGTGAGCAGTACTTC
TRBJ2-5 TRBD2 TRBV10-3 once CAISGTSGGFETQYF TGTGCCATCAGTGGGACTAGCGGGGGGTTCGAGACCCAGTACTTC
TRBJ1-5 NA TRBV6-5 NA CASSYEGGSNQPQHF TGTGCCAGCAGTTACGAAGGGGGAAGCAATCAGCCCCAGCATTTT
TRBJ2-3 TRBD2 TRBV5-1 NA CASSLLAGTQYF TGCGCCAGCAGCTTGTTAGCGGGTACGCAGTATTTT
TRBJ1-5 TRBD1 TRBV6-4 NA CASSLVRLDRAFRNQPQHF TGTGCCAGCAGTCTAGTTCGCCTCGACAGGGCTTTTAGGAATCAGCCCCAGCATTTT
TRBJ2-1 TRBD2 TRBV7-3 NA CASSPTAGVAGVPGRANEQFF TGTGCCAGCAGCCCGACTGCTGGGGTAGCGGGGGTACCCGGGAGGGCCAATGAGCAGTTCTTC
TRBJ2-7 NA TRBV28 NA CASSPPHIYEQYF TGTGCCAGCAGCCCCCCCCACATCTACGAGCAGTACTTC
TRBJ2-1 TRBD2 TRBV29-1 few CSVEAGDLYNEQFF TGCAGCGTTGAGGCGGGGGACCTGTACAATGAGCAGTTCTTC
TRBJ2-3 NA TRBV7-2 NA CASSFSPTQYF TGTGCCAGCAGCTTTAGTCCTACGCAGTATTTT
TRBJ2-5 NA TRBV6-6 NA CASSYRSEETQYF TGTGCCAGCAGTTACCGTTCGGAGGAGACCCAGTACTTC
TRBJ2-1 NA TRBV4-3 once CASSQDLAYNEQFF TGCGCCAGCAGCCAAGATCTAGCTTACAATGAGCAGTTCTTC
TRBJ1-3 TRBD1 TRBV19 NA CASSSTGQGKGNTIYF TGTGCCAGTAGTTCAACCGGACAGGGGAAGGGAAACACCATATATTTT
TRBJ2-1 TRBD2 TRBV9 NA CASSQGASGETYNEQFF TGTGCCAGCAGTCAAGGGGCTAGCGGGGAGACCTACAATGAGCAGTTCTTC
TRBJ2-7 TRBD2 TRBV6-5 NA CASSYNGRGMGNEQYF TGTGCCAGCAGTTACAACGGGAGGGGCATGGGAAACGAGCAGTACTTC
TRBJ1-1 TRBD1 TRBV7-2 NA CASSEQGAYTEAFF TGTGCCAGCAGCGAACAGGGGGCTTACACTGAAGCTTTCTTT
TRBJ1-6 NA TRBV4-2 few CASSHQGSTYNSPLHF TGTGCCAGCAGCCATCAGGGATCCACCTATAATTCACCCCTCCACTTT
TRBJ2-1 NA TRBV30 NA CAWSVPGGGLYNEQFF TGTGCCTGGAGTGTACCCGGCGGGGGCCTATACAATGAGCAGTTCTTC
TRBJ2-7 NA TRBV30 once CAWSVGGRRGSYEQYF TGTGCCTGGAGTGTGGGGGGGCGGCGGGGCTCCTACGAGCAGTACTTC
TRBJ2-7 TRBD1 TRBV18 NA CASSPTPSGTDFYEQYF TGTGCCAGCTCACCAACGCCCTCAGGGACAGACTTTTACGAGCAGTACTTC
TRBJ1-2 TRBD1 TRBV5-1 few CASSFGDSQGYTF TGCGCCAGCAGCTTCGGGGACAGTCAAGGCTACACCTTC
TRBJ2-7 NA TRBV21-1 NA CASSMNLAGLGEQYF TGTGCCAGCAGCATGAATCTAGCGGGTCTGGGCGAGCAGTACTTC
TRBJ1-1 NA TRBV18 NA CASSRELGNTEAFF TGTGCCAGCTCACGGGAGCTGGGGAACACTGAAGCTTTCTTT
TRBJ1-2 NA TRBV6-7 NA CASSKGQNCNYGYTF TGTGCCAGCAGCAAGGGGCAGAATTGTAACTATGGCTACACCTTC
TRBJ1-6 TRBD1 TRBV9 NA CASSPGQGGTTRPLHF TGTGCCAGCAGCCCCGGACAGGGGGGGACGACGAGACCCCTCCACTTT
TRBJ2-5 TRBD1 TRBV23-1 NA CASSPVCCGTGKETQYF TGCGCCAGCAGCCCGGTGTGCTGTGGGACAGGGAAAGAGACCCAGTACTTC
TRBJ2-1 NA TRBV9 NA CASSVVGASYNEQFF TGTGCCAGCAGCGTAGTGGGAGCCTCCTACAATGAGCAGTTCTTC
TRBJ1-5 NA TRBV4-3 NA CASSPWASVNQPQHF TGCGCCAGCAGCCCCTGGGCGTCCGTCAATCAGCCCCAGCATTTT
TRBJ2-3 TRBD1 TRBV6-1 NA CAGSQGARADTQYF TGTGCCGGCTCGCAGGGGGCGCGGGCAGATACGCAGTATTTT
TRBJ2-1 TRBD2 TRBV7-3 NA CASSANSGGAYEQFF TGTGCCAGCAGCGCCAATAGCGGGGGGGCCTATGAGCAGTTCTTC
TRBJ1-1 NA TRBV11-2 NA CASSVVGGRVNTEAFF TGTGCCAGCAGCGTGGTTGGGGGCAGGGTGAACACTGAAGCTTTCTTT
TRBJ1-2 NA TRBV4-3 NA CASSQDRAQGIYGYTF TGCGCCAGCAGCCAAGATCGGGCGCAGGGCATCTATGGCTACACCTTC
TRBJ1-1 NA TRBV27 NA CASSLYPGKTNTEAFF TGTGCCAGCAGTTTATACCCAGGGAAGACGAACACTGAAGCTTTCTTT
TRBJ2-3 NA TRBV7-2 NA CASSPLPSTDTQYF TGTGCCAGCAGCCCCCTCCCCAGCACAGATACGCAGTATTTT
TRBJ1-2 NA TRBV5-6 NA CASSRDRFSVTF TGTGCCAGCAGCAGAGACAGGTTTAGCGTCACCTTC
TRBJ2-5 NA TRBV29-1 NA CSVAKSPQETQYF TGCAGCGTTGCAAAGAGTCCCCAAGAGACCCAGTACTTC
TRBJ1-3 TRBD1 TRBV30 NA CATGLPGNTIYF TGTGCGACAGGGTTACCTGGAAACACCATATATTTT
TRBJ2-7 NA TRBV28 NA CASSPRGGLEQYF TGTGCCAGCAGTCCAAGGGGGGGGCTCGAGCAGTACTTC